This T cell receptor beta chain was retrieved from a study of blood T cells in healthy people across ages. General study results and limits: Because donor CMV status was unknown, expanded clonotype changes were possibly confounded. Unsorted PBMCs blocked a conclusive comparison of naive and antigen-experienced cells.

This clonotype came up many times. Its antigen is unidentified. The CDR3 spans 16 residues. Germline values: CDR1 LNHNV, CDR2 YYDKDF (reference sequence). The germline V and J ends were trimmed by 0 bases and 2 bases, with 12 bases remaining between them. With a J-beta primer mix and a sample-barcoded 5' primer, a second PCR ran about 7 to 12 cycles. One entry per CDR3 protein, called by TCRdb with MiXCR from the 5' RACE reads. This table has hundreds of thousands of distinct CDR3 sequences, approximately 30% appearing once. This rearrangement joins TRBV15 to TRBJ2-3; D remains ambiguous. The sequenced material came from blood. This receptor was obtained from a woman at least 80 years old in good health. CDR3 protein: CATSREGRTNTDTQYF. CDR3 nucleotides: TGTGCCACCAGCAGAGAGGGCAGGACGAACACAGATACGCAGTATTTT.